This TCR beta chain was documented in a study of T cell changes during pregnancy in multiple sclerosis. The germline CDR1 and CDR2 sequences are MDHEN and SYDVKM. V was cut by 3 bases and J by 2 bases, with 11 bases left in between. The CDR3 covers 16 residues. Some clones are missing from TCRdb's copy, which holds only in-frame ones; the method was immunoSEQ multiplex PCR. The sample lists tens of thousands of clones, just under 95% occurring once. This sequence originates from a female donor with multiple sclerosis, enrolled in a pregnancy study. The genes are TRBV28 and TRBJ2-6; D may be TRBD2 (6 bases). The specimen comprised peripheral blood, sampled in the second trimester of pregnancy. The CDR3 region is CASSFLGGTGANVLTF. In DNA form, the CDR3 reads TGTGCCAGCAGTTTCTTGGGGGGAACTGGGGCCAACGTCCTGACTTTC. Full variable domain (remainder filled in from reference TRBV28 and TRBJ2-6): DVKVTQSSRYLVKRTGEKVFLECVQDMDHENMFWYRQDPGLGLRLIYFSYDVKMKEKGDIPEGYSVSREKKERFSLILESASTNQTSMYLCASSFLGGTGANVLTFGAGSRLTVL.